This TCR beta chain originates from a study of T cells in Graves' hyperthyroidism and ophthalmopathy. Study findings and constraints: Blood held most thyroid clonotypes expanded above 0.001 frequency.

Amplified regions were TCR beta CDR3 sequences from RNA transcripts. The HTBI primer set drove a first-round RT-PCR of the TCR CDR3. One entry per CDR3 protein results from TCRdb running MiXCR on the multiplex PCR reads. The sample lists 600,000 or so distinct CDR3 sequences, around 13% occurring once. Trimming removed 1 base from V and 7 bases from J, with 11 bases in between. Per germline, CDR1 SGHAT and CDR2 FQNNGV. The CDR3 is made up of 14 amino acids. This clonotype was found many times. Antigen specificity is unknown. Sequenced sample: blood. The gene calls are TRBV11-2 and TRBJ2-1; possibly TRBD1 for D (5 bases). The origin of this receptor is a woman in her fifties or sixties with Graves' ophthalmopathy. For the CDR3, the DNA is TGTGCCAGCAGCTTAGGCGAACAGGCGAATGAGCAGTTCTTC. Protein sequence: CASSLGEQANEQFF.